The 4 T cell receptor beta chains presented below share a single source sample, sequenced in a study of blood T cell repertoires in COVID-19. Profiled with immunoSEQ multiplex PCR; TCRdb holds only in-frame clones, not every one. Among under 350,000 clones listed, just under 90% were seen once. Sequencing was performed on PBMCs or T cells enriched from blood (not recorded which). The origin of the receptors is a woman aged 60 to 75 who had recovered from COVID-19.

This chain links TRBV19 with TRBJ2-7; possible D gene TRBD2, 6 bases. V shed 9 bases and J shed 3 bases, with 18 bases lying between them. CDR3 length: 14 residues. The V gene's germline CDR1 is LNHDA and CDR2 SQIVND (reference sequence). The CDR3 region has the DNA TGTGCCAGGGATTGCGGGGTACCGATCTACGAGCAGTACTTC. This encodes CARDCGVPIYEQYF.

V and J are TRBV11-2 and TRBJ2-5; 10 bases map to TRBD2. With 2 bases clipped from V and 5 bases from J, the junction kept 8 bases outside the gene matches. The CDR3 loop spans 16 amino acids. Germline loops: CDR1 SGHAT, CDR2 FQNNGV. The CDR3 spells CASSLQREGGGETQYF. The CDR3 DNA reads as TGTGCCAGCAGCTTACAGCGGGAGGGTGGGGGCGAGACCCAGTACTTC. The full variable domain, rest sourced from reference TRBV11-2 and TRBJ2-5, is EAGVAQSPRYKIIEKRQSVAFWCNPISGHATLYWYQQILGQGPKLLIQFQNNGVVDDSQLPKDRFSAERLKGVDSTLKIQPAKLEDSAVYLCASSLQREGGGETQYFGPGTRLLVL.

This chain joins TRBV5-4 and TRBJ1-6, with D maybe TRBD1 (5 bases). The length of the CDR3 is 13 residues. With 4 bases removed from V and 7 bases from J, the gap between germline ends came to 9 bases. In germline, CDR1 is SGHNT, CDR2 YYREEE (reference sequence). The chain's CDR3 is CASSTDINSPLHF. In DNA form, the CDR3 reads TGTGCCAGCAGCACGGACATCAATTCACCCCTCCACTTT.

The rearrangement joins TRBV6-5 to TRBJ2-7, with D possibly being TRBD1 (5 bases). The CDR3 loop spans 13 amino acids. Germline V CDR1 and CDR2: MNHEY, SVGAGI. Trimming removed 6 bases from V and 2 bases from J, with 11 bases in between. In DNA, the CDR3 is TGTGCCAGCAGACCAGGGTCTACCTACGAGCAGTACTTC. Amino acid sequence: CASRPGSTYEQYF.